This is a list of T cell receptor beta chains from one sample in a study of blood T cell repertoires in COVID-19. Assay: immunoSEQ multiplex PCR; the TCRdb copy retains only in-frame clones and omits some. The table lists over 150,000 clones, about 80% of them singletons. Sequenced sample: peripheral blood. Every receptor here comes from a man between 60 and 70 years old with acute or convalescent COVID-19. The CDR3 runs from the conserved cysteine through the conserved F or W.

TRBJ2-5	17	TRBV24-1	CATSELGRGDPGETQYF
TRBJ1-2	16	TRBV29-1	CSVTTKREEGRYGYTF
TRBJ2-1	16	TRBV7-3	CASSRRTSGDYNEQFF
TRBJ2-1	16	TRBV6-4	CASRVFRDRNNNEQFF
TRBJ2-7	16	TRBV4-3	CASSPAGVGGSYEQYF
TRBJ2-4	12	TRBV7-2	CASSSGQNIQYF
TRBJ1-5	18	TRBV6-2/TRBV6-3	CASSPGEGGVWVNQPQHF
TRBJ1-6	12	TRBV2	CASSGAESPLHF
TRBJ1-6	16	TRBV6-5	CASSSLQSSYNSPLHF
TRBJ2-1	16	TRBV24-1	CATSELAGGPNNEQFF
TRBJ1-2	13	TRBV7-9	CASSRRDIYGYTF
TRBJ2-1	16	TRBV5-1	CASSPPWPAGDNEQFF
TRBJ1-1	12	TRBV6-5	CASTGRSTEAFF
TRBJ1-1	14	TRBV7-6	CASSPPGLGTEAFF
TRBJ2-7	16	TRBV7-8	CASSLNAGGSVYEQYF
TRBJ2-3	15	TRBV3-1/TRBV3-2	CASSPQDRNTDTQYF
TRBJ2-3	14	TRBV7-2	CASTSYSGTDTQYF
TRBJ2-3	12	TRBV6-5	CASRIDTDTQYF
TRBJ2-4	16	TRBV5-1	CASSAGQGTAKNIQYF
TRBJ2-3	15	TRBV5-1	CASSFGGQGADTQYF
TRBJ1-3	15	TRBV28	CASSKLPLSGNTIYF
TRBJ1-2	15	TRBV28	CASSGGDEPSHGYTF
TRBJ2-7	17	TRBV6-2/TRBV6-3	CASSYPLDTLSSYEQYF
TRBJ1-1	15	TRBV11-2	CASSPGQGAVGEAFF
TRBJ1-2	11	TRBV30	CAWGQGYGYTF
TRBJ2-2	16	TRBV9	CASSTPRGGLAGELFF
TRBJ2-6	19	TRBV4-1	CASSQDHWTAYSGANVLTF
TRBJ2-1	16	TRBV13	CASSLGTSGEYNEQFF
TRBJ2-5	16	TRBV6-2/TRBV6-3	CASSYSTQIEGETQYF